These 28 T cell receptor beta chains were sequenced from one sample in a study of technical replicates of blood from several donors. Measured with immunoSEQ multiplex PCR; TCRdb has only the in-frame clones, and not every one. This table has roughly 76,000 clones, 90% to 95% appearing once. Sequencing was done on a sample of T cells isolated from PBMCs. Receptors were obtained from a human donor in good health.

This clone was detected only once. The chain has TRBV6-1 and TRBJ1-5; no clear D. CDR1 is MNHNS and CDR2 is SASEGT in the germline V gene. V was shortened by 7 bases and J by 5 bases, with 18 bases between the two germline ends. The CDR3 is made up of 15 amino acids. Here the CDR3 reads CASIRAPDLYQPQHF. CDR3 DNA sequence: TGTGCCAGCATTCGGGCCCCGGACTTATATCAGCCCCAGCATTTT.

CDR3 bases: TGTGCAGCCGGGACAGGGGTACACGAGCAGTACTTC. This codes for CAAGTGVHEQYF. The chain joins TRBV6-5 to TRBJ2-7, with 10 bases matching TRBD1. This CDR3 has 12 residues. In germline, CDR1 is MNHEY, CDR2 SVGAGI.

J is TRBJ2-1 and V is TRBV5-6, with D perhaps TRBD1 (5 bases). V shed 3 bases and J shed 7 bases, with 8 bases lying between them. Germline V gives CDR1 SGHDT, CDR2 YYEEEE. CDR3 length equals 12 residues. The chain's CDR3 is CASSSRVNEQFF. In nucleotides, the CDR3 is TGTGCCAGCAGCTCCAGGGTAAATGAGCAGTTCTTC. Together with reference TRBV5-6 and TRBJ2-1, the CDR3 gives the full variable domain: DAGVTQSPTHLIKTRGQQVTLRCSPKSGHDTVSWYQQALGQGPQFIFQYYEEEERQRGNFPDRFSGHQFPNYSSELNVNALLLGDSALYLCASSSRVNEQFFGPGTRLTVL.

The chain recombines TRBV7-9 with TRBJ1-5, with D uncertain. V lost 1 base and J lost 7, with 5 bases in between. Germline V lookup: CDR1 SEHNR, CDR2 FQNEAQ (reference sequence). This CDR3 region has 12 residues. This CDR3 reads CASSLGEQPQHF. The CDR3 DNA follows: TGTGCCAGCAGCTTAGGAGAGCAGCCCCAGCATTTT.

The chain combines TRBV9 with TRBJ2-7, with D possibly matching TRBD2 (5 bases). CDR3 length equals 15 residues. Germline loops: CDR1 SGDLS, CDR2 YYNGEE. Trimming stripped 3 bases from V and 5 bases from J, with 18 bases between. The CDR3 loop reads CASSAHEGSGDEQYF. The DNA of the CDR3 is TGTGCCAGCAGCGCCCACGAGGGAAGCGGCGACGAGCAGTACTTC.

J is TRBJ2-7 and V is TRBV7-9, with a tentative D call TRBD1 (5 bases). The V end lost 5 bases, the J end lost 3 bases, and 14 bases lay between the germline ends. The CDR3 loop spans 14 amino acids. Germline assignment: CDR1 SEHNR and CDR2 FQNEAQ (reference sequence). The CDR3 nucleotides read TGTGCCAGCAGCAGGACACGAGATTACTACGAGCAGTACTTC. Translated: CASSRTRDYYEQYF.

The V gene is TRBV27, the J gene TRBJ2-7; a possible D gene is TRBD2 (5 bases). This CDR3 contains 14 residues. The V and J ends lost 4 bases and 2 bases respectively, with 12 bases between them. Germline assignment: CDR1 MNHEY and CDR2 SMNVEV (reference sequence). The DNA of the CDR3 is TGTGCCAGCAGTTCCTTGAGGGCTGCCTACGAGCAGTACTTC. Encoded protein: CASSSLRAAYEQYF.

The chain carries TRBV6-5 and TRBJ2-1; 8 bases fit TRBD2. This CDR3 has 13 amino acids. With V trimmed by 4 bases and J by 10 bases, 6 bases remained unmatched. Per the germline V gene, CDR1 is MNHEY and CDR2 is SVGAGI. DNA for the CDR3: TGTGCCAGCAGTTCAGGGACTAGTAGGGAGCAGTTCTTC. Residues: CASSSGTSREQFF.

This clone was counted once. The rearrangement links TRBV28 to TRBJ1-2, with 8 positions matching TRBD1. Germline assignment: CDR1 MDHEN and CDR2 SYDVKM. V lost 10 bases and J lost 12; bases outside the gene matches: 19. This CDR3 is 14 amino acids long. CDR3 coding DNA: TGTGCCACCACGTTATCAGGGGGCGTTTTTTTCCACACCTTC. It specifies CATTLSGGVFFHTF.

The chain carries TRBV6-5 and TRBJ2-7; perhaps TRBD2 as D (5 bases). This CDR3 contains 14 residues. The germline CDR1 and CDR2 sequences are MNHEY and SVGAGI. V lost 2 bases and J 0 bases, leaving 8 bases between the germline ends. CDR3 in DNA: TGTGCCAGCAGTTACGGGAGCGCCTCCTACGAGCAGTACTTC. Protein product: CASSYGSASYEQYF.

The chain has TRBV6-6 and TRBJ2-6, with TRBD1 matching 11 bases. The CDR3 has 16 residues. In germline, CDR1 is MNHNY, CDR2 SVGAGI (reference sequence). The V segment lost 5 bases and the J segment 2 bases; nucleotides outside the gene matches: 2. CDR3 bases: TGTGCCAGCAGTACGGGACAGGGGGCTGGGGCCAACGTCCTGACTTTC. Protein: CASSTGQGAGANVLTF.

V usage is TRBV5-1 and J usage is TRBJ2-5; 8 bases map to TRBD2. The CDR3 covers 15 residues. From germline, CDR1 is SGHRS and CDR2 YFSETQ. Trimming removed 0 bases from V and 5 bases from J; junction bases left unmatched: 6. The CDR3 nucleotides read TGCGCCAGCAGCTTGGAAGGGACTAGTAGGGAGACCCAGTACTTC. Protein: CASSLEGTSRETQYF.

The rearrangement uses TRBV30 and TRBJ1-2, with a tentative D call TRBD1 (5 bases). Germline assignment: CDR1 GTSNPN and CDR2 SVGIG (reference sequence). The V gene lost 0 bases and the J gene lost 2 bases, with 13 bases spanning the gap. CDR3 size: 15 residues. In DNA, the CDR3 is TGTGCCTGGAGTGTACGAGAGCGACAGAACTATGGCTACACCTTC. This sequence encodes CAWSVRERQNYGYTF.

This chain uses TRBV9 with TRBJ2-1; the match to TRBD2 covers 13 bases. The V and J ends lost 3 bases and 2 bases, in that order; junction bases with no gene match: 14. There are 20 residues in the CDR3. The germline V gene encodes CDR1 SGDLS and CDR2 YYNGEE. For the CDR3, the DNA is TGTGCCAGCAGCGCCTCTGGACTAGCGGGAGATCGACCTACCTACAATGAGCAGTTCTTC. Translating gives CASSASGLAGDRPTYNEQFF.

This rearrangement joins TRBV6-5 to TRBJ2-7, with 9 nucleotides matching TRBD2. The CDR3 covers 15 residues. With V trimmed by 6 bases and J by 2 bases, 8 bases remained unmatched. Per germline, CDR1 MNHEY and CDR2 SVGAGI. The DNA for the CDR3 is TGTGCCAGCAGCCCACTAGCGGGCGGTACCTACGAGCAGTACTTC. Translated: CASSPLAGGTYEQYF.

This chain links TRBV7-3 with TRBJ1-2, with 7 nucleotides matching TRBD1. Germline lookup yields CDR1 SGHTA and CDR2 FQGTGA. This CDR3 is 13 amino acids long. With 5 bases clipped from V and 2 bases from J, the junction kept 2 bases outside the gene matches. In DNA, the CDR3 is TGTGCCAGCAGCGAGGGACAGAACTATGGCTACACCTTC. It specifies CASSEGQNYGYTF.

The rearrangement joins TRBV18 to TRBJ2-6; a possible D gene is TRBD1 (5 bases). The germline gives CDR1 KGHSH, CDR2 LQKENI. CDR3 length: 19 residues. The germline V and J ends were trimmed by 3 bases and 2 bases, with 20 bases remaining between them. CDR3 in amino acids: CASSPNGAIGEAGANVLTF. CDR3 in DNA: TGTGCCAGCTCACCCAATGGGGCCATTGGTGAGGCTGGGGCCAACGTCCTGACTTTC.

The V gene is TRBV7-2, the J gene TRBJ2-1; perhaps TRBD2 as D (5 bases). V was pared by 1 base and J by 10 bases, with 20 bases between. CDR1 and CDR2 from the germline V gene are SGHTA and FQGNSA. The CDR3 is made up of 16 amino acids. Here the CDR3 DNA reads TGTGCCAGCAGCTTAGGGACTCCGGCTTTGACGGGCGAGCAGTTCTTC. This translates into CASSLGTPALTGEQFF. Full variable domain (rest looked up from reference TRBV7-2 and TRBJ2-1): GAGVSQSPSNKVTEKGKDVELRCDPISGHTALYWYRQSLGQGLEFLIYFQGNSAPDKSGLPSDRFSAERTGGSVSTLTIQRTQQEDSAVYLCASSLGTPALTGEQFFGPGTRLTVL.

The rearrangement joins TRBV27 to TRBJ1-1; 8 bases map to TRBD1. In germline, CDR1 is MNHEY, CDR2 SMNVEV (reference sequence). The ends lost 6 bases at V and 1 base at J; junction bases unmatched: 7. The CDR3 has 15 residues. The DNA of the CDR3 is TGTGCCAGCAGCTGGTGGGGACAGGAGAACACTGAAGCTTTCTTT. It translates to CASSWWGQENTEAFF.

The CDR3 spells CASSPDGGGYTF. CDR3 nucleotides: TGTGCCAGCAGTCCTGATGGAGGTGGCTACACCTTC. This chain connects TRBV27 to TRBJ1-2; D remains unclear. Germline lookup yields CDR1 MNHEY and CDR2 SMNVEV (reference sequence). Trimming stripped 5 bases from V and 7 bases from J, with 11 bases between. The CDR3 sequence is 12 residues long.

The V call is TRBV27, the J call TRBJ1-5; TRBD1 agrees at 8 bases. The trim removed 5 bases at V and 6 bases at J, leaving 12 bases unmatched. CDR3 length equals 16 residues. The germline CDR1 and CDR2 sequences are MNHEY and SMNVEV (reference sequence). CDR3: CASSTGPGQGVQPQHF. CDR3 sequence (DNA): TGTGCCAGCAGTACGGGACCCGGACAGGGCGTTCAGCCCCAGCATTTT.

This chain links TRBV5-1 with TRBJ1-3; tentative D call: TRBD1 (6 bases). V shed 4 bases and J shed 0 bases, with 14 bases lying between them. The CDR3 loop spans 16 amino acids. The germline CDR1 and CDR2 sequences are SGHRS and YFSETQ. The CDR3 protein is CASSPQGHSSGNTIYF. In DNA, the CDR3 is TGCGCCAGCAGCCCCCAGGGGCACAGCTCTGGAAACACCATATATTTT. Full variable domain (remainder filled in from reference TRBV5-1 and TRBJ1-3): KAGVTQTPRYLIKTRGQQVTLSCSPISGHRSVSWYQQTPGQGLQFLFEYFSETQRNKGNFPGRFSGRQFSNSRSEMNVSTLELGDSALYLCASSPQGHSSGNTIYFGEGSWLTVV.

The chain recombines TRBV15 with TRBJ2-7, with D possibly matching TRBD1 (6 bases). Trimming pared 3 bases from V and 5 bases from J, leaving 17 bases between. Germline V gene lookup returns CDR1 LNHNV and CDR2 YYDKDF (reference sequence). The CDR3 runs to 15 residues. DNA for the CDR3: TGTGCCACCAGCAGCGGACAGTTGGGTTACCACGAGCAGTACTTC. Its protein product is CATSSGQLGYHEQYF.

The chain is built from TRBV10-3 and TRBJ1-1; the D is unclear. The CDR3 contains 14 residues. Germline values: CDR1 ENHRY, CDR2 SYGVKD. The ends were cut back, 0 bases at V and 9 bases at J, with 14 bases in the middle. The CDR3 DNA sequence: TGTGCCATCAGTGAGTCGAGCCCCGAGCGACAAGCTTTCTTT. As protein: CAISESSPERQAFF.

This clone has just one count. The chain carries TRBV28 and TRBJ2-7, with 7 nucleotides matching TRBD1. From germline, CDR1 is MDHEN and CDR2 SYDVKM. After removal of 8 bases from V and 2 bases from J, the junction contained 9 bases not matched to a gene. The CDR3 covers 14 residues. CDR3 region: CASGGQTLTYEQYF. The CDR3 nucleotides are TGTGCCAGCGGGGGACAGACCCTCACCTACGAGCAGTACTTC.

This rearrangement joins TRBV19 to TRBJ1-2; 8 nucleotides line up with TRBD1. Per the germline V gene, CDR1 is LNHDA and CDR2 is SQIVND (reference sequence). The CDR3 has 16 residues. V gave up 3 bases and J gave up 1 base; unmatched junction bases: 7. CDR3 bases: TGTGCCAGTAGTATTCAAACAGGGGGAGTTAACTATGGCTACACCTTC. This gives the protein CASSIQTGGVNYGYTF.

Points on this clone: An end of the junction does not agree with germline; a read error may underlie this. This chain connects TRBV7-7 to TRBJ2-1, with D possibly matching TRBD2 (5 bases). This CDR3 has 13 residues. The germline V gene has CDR1 SSHAT and CDR2 FNYEAQ (reference sequence). CDR3 DNA sequence: TGTGCTAGCAGCGGCGGAGTTTACAATGAGCAGTTCTTC. Residues: CASSGGVYNEQFF.

This clone was recorded once. The V call is TRBV6-1, the J call TRBJ1-1; D is undetermined. The CDR3 consists of 12 residues. The V end was cut by 8 bases, the J end by 1 base, with 8 bases between. CDR1 is MNHNS and CDR2 is SASEGT in the germline V gene. CDR3 sequence reads: CASGQSNTEAFF. The CDR3 region has the DNA TGTGCCAGCGGGCAGTCGAACACTGAAGCTTTCTTT.